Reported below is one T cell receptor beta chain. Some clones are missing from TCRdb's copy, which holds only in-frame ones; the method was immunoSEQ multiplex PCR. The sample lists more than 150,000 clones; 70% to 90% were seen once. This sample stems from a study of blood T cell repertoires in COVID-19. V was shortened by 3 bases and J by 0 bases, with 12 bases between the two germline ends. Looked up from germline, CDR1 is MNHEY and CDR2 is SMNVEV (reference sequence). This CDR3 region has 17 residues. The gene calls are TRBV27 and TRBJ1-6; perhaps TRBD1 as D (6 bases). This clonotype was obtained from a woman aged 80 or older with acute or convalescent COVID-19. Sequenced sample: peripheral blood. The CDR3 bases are TGTGCCAGCAGTTTGGGGGAAGGGGGCTCCTATAATTCACCCCTCCACTTT. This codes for CASSLGEGGSYNSPLHF.